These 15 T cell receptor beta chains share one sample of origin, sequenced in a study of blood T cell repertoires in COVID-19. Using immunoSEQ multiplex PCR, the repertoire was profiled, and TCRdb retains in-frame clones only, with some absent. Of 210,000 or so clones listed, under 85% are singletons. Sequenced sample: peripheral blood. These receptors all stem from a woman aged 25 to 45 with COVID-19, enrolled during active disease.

CDR3 amino acids: CASRRGGDNEQFF. CDR3 coding DNA: TGTGCCAGCAGGAGGGGGGGGGACAATGAGCAGTTCTTC. This chain joins TRBV6-6 and TRBJ2-1; D is possibly TRBD2 (7 bases). Per the germline V gene, CDR1 is MNHNY and CDR2 is SVGAGI (reference sequence). V was clipped by 6 bases and J by 5 bases, with 11 bases between them. The CDR3 runs to 13 residues.

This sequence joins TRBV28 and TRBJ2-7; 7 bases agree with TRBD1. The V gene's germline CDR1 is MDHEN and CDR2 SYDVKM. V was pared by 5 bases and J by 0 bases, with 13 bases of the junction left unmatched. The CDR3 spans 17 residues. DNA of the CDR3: TGTGCCAGCAGTCCAGCCCGAGACAGGGCCCTCTCCTACGAGCAGTACTTC. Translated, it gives CASSPARDRALSYEQYF.

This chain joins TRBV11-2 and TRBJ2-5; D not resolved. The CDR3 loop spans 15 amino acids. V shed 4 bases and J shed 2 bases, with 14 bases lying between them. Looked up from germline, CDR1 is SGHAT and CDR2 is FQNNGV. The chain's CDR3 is CASSSRWAPQETQYF. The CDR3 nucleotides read TGTGCCAGCAGCTCCCGTTGGGCTCCGCAAGAGACCCAGTACTTC.

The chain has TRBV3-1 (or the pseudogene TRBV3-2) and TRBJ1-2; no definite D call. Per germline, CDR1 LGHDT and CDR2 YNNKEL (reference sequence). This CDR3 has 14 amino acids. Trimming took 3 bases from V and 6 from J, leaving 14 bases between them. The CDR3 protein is CASSHPANFDGYTF. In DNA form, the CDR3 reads TGTGCCAGCAGCCATCCAGCGAATTTCGATGGCTACACCTTC.

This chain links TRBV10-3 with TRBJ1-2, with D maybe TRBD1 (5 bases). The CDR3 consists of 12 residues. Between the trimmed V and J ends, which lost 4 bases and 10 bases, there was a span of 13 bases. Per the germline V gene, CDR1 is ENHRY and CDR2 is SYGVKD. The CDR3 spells CAISGDSKHYTF. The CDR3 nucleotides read TGTGCCATCAGTGGCGACAGCAAGCACTACACCTTC.

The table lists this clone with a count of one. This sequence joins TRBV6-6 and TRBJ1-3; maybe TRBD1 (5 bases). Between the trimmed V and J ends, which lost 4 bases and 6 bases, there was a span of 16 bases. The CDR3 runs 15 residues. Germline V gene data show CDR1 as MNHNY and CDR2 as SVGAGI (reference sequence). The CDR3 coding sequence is TGTGCCAGCAGTTCGCCGGGACTCGGACCAAACACCATATATTTT. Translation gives CASSSPGLGPNTIYF.

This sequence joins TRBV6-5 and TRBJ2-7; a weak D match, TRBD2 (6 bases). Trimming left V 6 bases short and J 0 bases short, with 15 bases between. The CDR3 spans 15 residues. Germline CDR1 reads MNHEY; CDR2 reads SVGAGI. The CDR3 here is CASRPWREDSYEQYF. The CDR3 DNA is TGTGCCAGCAGGCCGTGGAGGGAGGACTCCTACGAGCAGTACTTC.

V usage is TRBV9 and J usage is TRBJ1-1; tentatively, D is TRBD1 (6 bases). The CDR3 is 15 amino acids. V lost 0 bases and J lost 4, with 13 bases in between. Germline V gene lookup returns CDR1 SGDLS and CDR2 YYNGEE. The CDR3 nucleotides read TGTGCCAGCAGCGTAGCGGCCTTAGGGGGCACTGAAGCTTTCTTT. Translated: CASSVAALGGTEAFF.

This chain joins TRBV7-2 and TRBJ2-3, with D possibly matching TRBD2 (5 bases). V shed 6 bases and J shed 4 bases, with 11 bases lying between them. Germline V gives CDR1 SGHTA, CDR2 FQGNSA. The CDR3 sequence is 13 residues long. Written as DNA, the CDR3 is TGTGCCAGCAGTTATCAAGCGGCAGATACGCAGTATTTT. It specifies CASSYQAADTQYF.

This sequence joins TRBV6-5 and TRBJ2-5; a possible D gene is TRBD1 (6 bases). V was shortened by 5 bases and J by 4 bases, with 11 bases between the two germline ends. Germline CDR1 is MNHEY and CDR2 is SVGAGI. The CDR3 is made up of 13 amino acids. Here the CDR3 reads CASSTPGVETQYF. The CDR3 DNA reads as TGTGCCAGCAGTACCCCAGGGGTAGAGACCCAGTACTTC.

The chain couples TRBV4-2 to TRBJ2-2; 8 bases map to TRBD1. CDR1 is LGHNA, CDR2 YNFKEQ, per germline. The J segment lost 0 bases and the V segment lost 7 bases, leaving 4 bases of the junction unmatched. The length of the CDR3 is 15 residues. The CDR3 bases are TGTGCCAGCACACGACAGGGGACGAACACCGGGGAGCTGTTTTTT. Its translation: CASTRQGTNTGELFF.

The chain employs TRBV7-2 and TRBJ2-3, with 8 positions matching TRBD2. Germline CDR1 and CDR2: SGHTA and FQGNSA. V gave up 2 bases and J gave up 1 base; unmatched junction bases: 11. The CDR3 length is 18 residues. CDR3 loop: CASSLLSSGSGGTDTQYF. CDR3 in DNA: TGTGCCAGCAGCTTATTGTCTAGCGGGTCCGGGGGCACAGATACGCAGTATTTT.

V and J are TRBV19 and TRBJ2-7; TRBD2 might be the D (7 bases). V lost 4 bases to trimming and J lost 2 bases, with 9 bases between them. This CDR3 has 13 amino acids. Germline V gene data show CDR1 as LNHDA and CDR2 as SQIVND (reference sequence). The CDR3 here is CASSRGGAYEQYF. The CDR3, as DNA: TGTGCCAGTAGTAGAGGGGGGGCCTACGAGCAGTACTTC. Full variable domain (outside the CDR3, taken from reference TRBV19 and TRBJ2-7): DGGITQSPKYLFRKEGQNVTLSCEQNLNHDAMYWYRQDPGQGLRLIYYSQIVNDFQKGDIAEGYSVSREKKESFPLTVTSAQKNPTAFYLCASSRGGAYEQYFGPGTRLTVT.

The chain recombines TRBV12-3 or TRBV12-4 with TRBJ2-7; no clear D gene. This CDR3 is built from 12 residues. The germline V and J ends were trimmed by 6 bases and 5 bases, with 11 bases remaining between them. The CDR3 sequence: CASRNPSNEQYF. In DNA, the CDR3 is TGTGCCAGCAGGAACCCTAGTAACGAGCAGTACTTC.

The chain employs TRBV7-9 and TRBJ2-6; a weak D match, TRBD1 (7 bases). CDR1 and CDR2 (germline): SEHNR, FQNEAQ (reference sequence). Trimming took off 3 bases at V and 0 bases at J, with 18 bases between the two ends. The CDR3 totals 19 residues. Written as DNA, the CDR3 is TGTGCCAGCAGCTTTCCCCCGGGGGACAGCCACTCTGGGGCCAACGTCCTGACTTTC. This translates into CASSFPPGDSHSGANVLTF.